These 2 T cell receptor beta chains were sequenced from one sample in a study of T cell responses to AZD1222 COVID-19 vaccine. The repertoire was sequenced with immunoSEQ multiplex PCR; TCRdb's copy has only in-frame clones and lacks some. The repertoire holds 95,000 to 150,000 clones, with 86% as singletons. The specimen comprised peripheral blood, sampled 28 days after the second AZD1222 dose. Receptor source: an adult who received the AZD1222 COVID-19 vaccine.

The chain is built from TRBV19 and TRBJ2-1; 9 bases match TRBD1. This CDR3 has 15 amino acids. CDR1 is LNHDA and CDR2 is SQIVND in the germline V gene (reference sequence). V lost 3 bases to trimming and J lost 7 bases; unmatched junction nucleotides: 7. The CDR3 DNA is TGTGCCAGTAGTATTGGGACAGGGAGCGGAAATGAGCAGTTCTTC. Translating gives CASSIGTGSGNEQFF.

The V and J genes are TRBV27 and TRBJ1-5; D is undetermined. The CDR3 length is 14 residues. The germline gives CDR1 MNHEY, CDR2 SMNVEV (reference sequence). The V and J ends lost 6 bases and 4 bases respectively, with 13 bases between them. CDR3 amino acids: CASSIFAQNQPQHF. Written as DNA, the CDR3 is TGTGCCAGCAGCATTTTTGCCCAGAATCAGCCCCAGCATTTT.